The 14 T cell receptor beta chains in this list originate from one sample, sequenced in a study of immune heterogeneity within non-small cell lung tumors. For each sample, template was roughly 640 ng of bulk tumor genomic DNA. Far-apart biopsies, several per primary tumor, were taken during surgery. The patients were newly diagnosed with non-small cell lung cancer, had not been treated, and had curative surgery. It was a multiplex PCR that amplified TCR beta CDR3, with 32 V and 13 J primers. Via MiXCR, TCRdb re-called the multiplex PCR reads, giving one row per CDR3 protein. The sample lists 7,000 to 8,500 distinct CDR3 sequences, around 21% seen once, with about 15% in the top ten. What was sequenced was lung tumor tissue. The source of these receptors is a man between 60 and 70 years old with non-small cell lung cancer.

This clonotype was seen repeatedly, ten times or more. The chain recombines TRBV9 with TRBJ1-3; TRBD1 agrees at 10 bases. This CDR3 has 16 amino acids. The germline CDR1 and CDR2 sequences are SGDLS and YYNGEE. The junction had 1 base not matched to a gene; V was cut back by 0 bases and J by 1 base. CDR3 in DNA: TGTGCCAGCAGCGTAGGGACAGGGGGATCTGGAAACACCATATATTTT. This gives the protein CASSVGTGGSGNTIYF.

This clonotype is labeled as medium-sized. The V call is TRBV28, the J call TRBJ2-2, with 10 nucleotides matching TRBD2. Germline V gene data show CDR1 as MDHEN and CDR2 as SYDVKM. The CDR3 spans 15 residues. Germline trimming cut 8 bases from V and 6 bases from J; bases unmatched to any gene: 9. CDR3 sequence reads: CASVSASGSSGELFF. The CDR3 nucleotides are TGTGCCAGCGTATCGGCTAGCGGGAGCTCCGGGGAGCTGTTTTTT.

This clonotype was seen at least ten times. J is TRBJ2-2 and V is TRBV5-5, with 9 bases identical to TRBD1. V lost 2 bases, J lost 5 bases, and 4 bases stayed unmatched. This CDR3 region has 15 residues. Germline CDR1 and CDR2: SGHKS and YYEKEE (reference sequence). CDR3 amino acids: CASSFSGQGTGELFF. The CDR3 nucleotides read TGTGCCAGCAGCTTCTCGGGACAGGGTACCGGGGAGCTGTTTTTT.

This clonotype was seen many times. The V gene is TRBV3-1, the J gene TRBJ2-5; TRBD2 might be the D (5 bases). The germline V gene encodes CDR1 LGHDT and CDR2 YNNKEL (reference sequence). This CDR3 is 15 amino acids long. The V end lost 5 bases, the J end lost 4 bases, and 17 bases lay between the germline ends. The chain's CDR3 is CASSFPRVGSETQYF. CDR3 DNA sequence: TGTGCCAGCAGCTTCCCGAGGGTAGGGTCAGAGACCCAGTACTTC.

This clonotype was counted at least ten times. The chain uses TRBV30 and TRBJ2-1, with D perhaps being TRBD1 or TRBD2 (5 bases each). CDR1 GTSNPN and CDR2 SVGIG come from the germline V gene (reference sequence). V was pared by 2 bases and J by 1 base, with 12 bases between. The CDR3 contains 15 residues. In DNA, the CDR3 is TGTGCCTGGAGTCGACCTGGGACGTCCTACAATGAGCAGTTCTTC. Its translation is CAWSRPGTSYNEQFF.

This clonotype is categorized as medium-sized. The V and J genes are TRBV28 and TRBJ2-7, with D uncertain. V was clipped by 7 bases and J by 2 bases, with 15 bases between them. The germline V gene encodes CDR1 MDHEN and CDR2 SYDVKM. CDR3 length: 14 amino acids. In nucleotides, the CDR3 is TGTGCCAGCAAAGGGTTTGGCTTTACCTACGAGCAGTACTTC. The encoded protein is CASKGFGFTYEQYF.

The sample holds many counts of this clonotype. J is TRBJ1-1 and V is TRBV7-9, with D possibly being TRBD1 (5 bases). The CDR3 consists of 12 residues. Germline assignment: CDR1 SEHNR and CDR2 FQNEAQ (reference sequence). V was clipped by 5 bases and J by 7 bases, with 11 bases between them. CDR3: CASSPGGGEAFF. The CDR3 nucleotides read TGTGCCAGCAGCCCGGGGGGGGGTGAAGCTTTCTTT.

The gene calls are TRBV3-1 and TRBJ2-3; D uncertain. V lost 3 bases, J lost 8 bases, and 6 bases lay in between. The CDR3 sequence is 11 residues long. CDR1 LGHDT and CDR2 YNNKEL come from the germline V gene (reference sequence). The DNA for the CDR3 is TGTGCCAGCAGCCACTCGCCTACGCAGTATTTT. It codes for CASSHSPTQYF.

This clonotype has more than one count but fewer than ten. The genes are TRBV7-2 and TRBJ1-1; no clear D. Trimming shortened V by 5 bases and J by 8 bases, and 9 bases separated the two germline ends. The germline gives CDR1 SGHTA, CDR2 FQGNSA. The CDR3 is made up of 11 amino acids. Here the CDR3 DNA reads TGTGCCAGCAGCCTCCGGAGAGAAGCTTTCTTT. Protein: CASSLRREAFF.

In its sample, this clonotype was seen many times. The genes are TRBV20-1 and TRBJ1-6; TRBD1 might be the D (5 bases). Germline V gives CDR1 DFQATT, CDR2 SNEGSKA (reference sequence). The CDR3 covers 14 residues. The ends were cut back, 6 bases at V and 8 bases at J, with 17 bases in the middle. CDR3: CSASSGTEDSPLHF. Written as DNA, the CDR3 is TGCAGTGCCTCCTCAGGGACCGAGGATTCACCCCTCCACTTT.

This clonotype is medium-sized. This chain joins TRBV28 and TRBJ1-5, with D possibly being TRBD1 (5 bases). The V gene's germline CDR1 is MDHEN and CDR2 SYDVKM. V was shortened by 5 bases and J by 1 base, with 6 bases between the two germline ends. CDR3 length: 13 amino acids. The CDR3 nucleotides are TGTGCCAGCAGTCCAGGGAGCAATCAGCCCCAGCATTTT. This codes for CASSPGSNQPQHF.

The chain uses TRBV6-4 and TRBJ1-1; D remains ambiguous. The germline V and J ends were trimmed by 5 bases and 5 bases, with 6 bases remaining between them. CDR1 is MRHNA and CDR2 is SNTAGT in the germline V gene. This CDR3 has 11 residues. The CDR3 DNA reads TGTGCCAGCAGTAGTGGAACTGAAGCTTTCTTT. Its protein is CASSSGTEAFF.

Concerning this clonotype: With a much larger clone just one base away, this may be a read error. V gene TRBV28 combines with J gene TRBJ2-7; D call uncertain. Trimming left V 7 bases short and J 3 bases short, with 22 bases between. Germline CDR1 is MDHEN and CDR2 is SYDVKM. This CDR3 has 16 residues. As DNA, the CDR3 is TGTGCCAGCACTCTGCGGCTGACACCGAACTTCTACGAGCAGTACTTC. It codes for CASTLRLTPNFYEQYF.

By share, this clonotype ranks as medium-sized. The genes are TRBV6-1 and TRBJ1-5; 7 bases are a match to TRBD1. The germline CDR1 and CDR2 sequences are MNHNS and SASEGT. The trim removed 7 bases at V and 1 base at J, leaving 7 bases unmatched. This CDR3 contains 15 residues. The CDR3 coding sequence is TGTGCCAGCACCACCGGGACAGCCAGCAATCAGCCCCAGCATTTT. As protein: CASTTGTASNQPQHF.